The clone carrying this T cell receptor beta chain has a count of ten or more. The antigen is undetermined. MiXCR, applied by TCRdb to the multiplex PCR reads, yields one record per CDR3 protein. The sample carries nearly 200,000 distinct CDR3 sequences, 25% to 40% recorded once. This CDR3 contains 13 residues. CDR1 LNHDA and CDR2 SQIVND come from the germline V gene (reference sequence). V lost 4 bases to trimming and J lost 6 bases, with 13 bases between them. This specimen belongs to a study of breast tumors, draining lymph nodes, adjacent tissues. Samples came from axillary lymph nodes draining the breast cancer. General observations from the study: Findings are consistent with lymph node origin and intratumoral expansion of most tumor T cells. That most tumor T cells come from lymph nodes remained unproven. Compared with lymph nodes, tumors were less diverse; compared with nontumor tissue, more. Compared with basal-like, luminal-like tumors shared significantly more repertoire with nontumor tissue.

The gene calls are TRBV19 and TRBJ2-7, with D perhaps TRBD1 (6 bases). The source is a female donor with breast cancer. Some clones in this sample may be carry-over from other donors' samples. Input material: axillary lymph node tissue. The CDR3 here is CASSTGEGVEQYF. The CDR3 DNA is TGTGCCAGTAGTACAGGGGAAGGGGTCGAGCAGTACTTC.